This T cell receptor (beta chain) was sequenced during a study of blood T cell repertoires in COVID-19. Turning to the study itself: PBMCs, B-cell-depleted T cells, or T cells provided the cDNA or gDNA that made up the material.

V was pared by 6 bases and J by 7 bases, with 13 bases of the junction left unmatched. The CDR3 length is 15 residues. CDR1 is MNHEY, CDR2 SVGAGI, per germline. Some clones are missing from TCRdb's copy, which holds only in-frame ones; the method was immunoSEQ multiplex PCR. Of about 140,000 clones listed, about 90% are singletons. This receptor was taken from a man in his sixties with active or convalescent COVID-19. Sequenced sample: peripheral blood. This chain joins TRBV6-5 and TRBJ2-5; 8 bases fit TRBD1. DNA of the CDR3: TGTGCCAGCAGGATCGACAGGGGAGCGGTGCGGACCCAGTACTTC. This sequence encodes CASRIDRGAVRTQYF.